This TCR beta chain was captured by sequencing in a study of T cell responses to AZD1222 COVID-19 vaccine. The repertoire was sequenced with immunoSEQ multiplex PCR; TCRdb's copy has only in-frame clones and lacks some. There are 100,000 or so clones in the sample; about 82% occur only once, and around 1.5% lies in the top ten. Germline-derived CDR1 and CDR2 are KGHSH and LQKENI. The V and J ends lost 5 bases and 6 bases, in that order; junction bases with no gene match: 10. The CDR3 loop spans 15 amino acids. The TCR comes from an adult in good health. The input for sequencing was peripheral blood, taken on day 0 of AZD1222 vaccination. V and J are TRBV18 and TRBJ1-5, with TRBD1 matching 7 bases. CDR3 nucleotide sequence: TGTGCCAGCTCAATGAGACAGGGTTGGTTTCAGCCCCAGCATTTT. Protein product: CASSMRQGWFQPQHF. Full variable domain (remainder filled in from reference TRBV18 and TRBJ1-5): NAGVMQNPRHLVRRRGQEARLRCSPMKGHSHVYWYRQLPEEGLKFMVYLQKENIIDESGMPKERFSAEFPKEGPSILRIQQVVRGDSAAYFCASSMRQGWFQPQHFGDGTRLSIL.